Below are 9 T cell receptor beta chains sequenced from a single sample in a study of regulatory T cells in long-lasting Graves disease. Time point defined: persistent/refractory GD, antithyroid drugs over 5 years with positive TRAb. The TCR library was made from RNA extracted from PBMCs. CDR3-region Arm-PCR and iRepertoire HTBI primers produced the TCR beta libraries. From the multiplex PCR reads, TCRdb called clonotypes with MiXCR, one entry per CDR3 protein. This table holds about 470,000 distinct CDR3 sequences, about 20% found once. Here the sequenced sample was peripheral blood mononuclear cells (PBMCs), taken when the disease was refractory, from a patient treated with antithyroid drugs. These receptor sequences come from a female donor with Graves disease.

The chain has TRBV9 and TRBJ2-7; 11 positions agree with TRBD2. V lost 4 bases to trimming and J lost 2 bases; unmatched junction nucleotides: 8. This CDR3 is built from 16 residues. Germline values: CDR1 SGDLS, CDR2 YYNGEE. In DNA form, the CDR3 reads TGTGCCAGCAGCCCCCGCAGGACTAGCGGGCCCTACGAGCAGTACTTC. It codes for CASSPRRTSGPYEQYF.

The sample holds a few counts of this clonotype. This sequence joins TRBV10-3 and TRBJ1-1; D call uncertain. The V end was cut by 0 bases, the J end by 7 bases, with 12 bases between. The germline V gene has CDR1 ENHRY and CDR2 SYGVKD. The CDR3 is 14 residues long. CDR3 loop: CAISESFYHNEAFF. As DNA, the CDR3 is TGTGCCATCAGTGAGTCGTTTTATCACAATGAAGCTTTCTTT.

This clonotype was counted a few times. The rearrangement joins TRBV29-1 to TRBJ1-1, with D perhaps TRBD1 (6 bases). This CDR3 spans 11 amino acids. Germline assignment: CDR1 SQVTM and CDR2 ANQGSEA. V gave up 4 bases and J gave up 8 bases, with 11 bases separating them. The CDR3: CSVGGGGEAFF. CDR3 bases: TGCAGCGTTGGAGGGGGAGGGGAAGCTTTCTTT.

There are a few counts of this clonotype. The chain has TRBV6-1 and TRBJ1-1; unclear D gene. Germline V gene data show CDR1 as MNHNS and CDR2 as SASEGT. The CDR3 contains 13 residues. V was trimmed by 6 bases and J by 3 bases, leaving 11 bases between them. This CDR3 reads CASRARVDTEAFF. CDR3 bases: TGTGCCAGCAGAGCAAGGGTAGACACTGAAGCTTTCTTT.

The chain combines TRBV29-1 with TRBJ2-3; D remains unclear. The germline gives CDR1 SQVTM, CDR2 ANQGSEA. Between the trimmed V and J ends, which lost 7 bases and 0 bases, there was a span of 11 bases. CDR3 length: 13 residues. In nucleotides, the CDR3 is TGCAGCGCCAGCGACGGGAGCACAGATACGCAGTATTTT. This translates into CSASDGSTDTQYF.

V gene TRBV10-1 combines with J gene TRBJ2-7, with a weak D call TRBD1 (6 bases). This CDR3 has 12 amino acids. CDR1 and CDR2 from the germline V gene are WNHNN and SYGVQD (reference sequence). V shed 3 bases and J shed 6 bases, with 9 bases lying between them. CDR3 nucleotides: TGCGCCAGCAGTGAAGGGGGTCCCGAGCAGTACTTC. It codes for CASSEGGPEQYF.

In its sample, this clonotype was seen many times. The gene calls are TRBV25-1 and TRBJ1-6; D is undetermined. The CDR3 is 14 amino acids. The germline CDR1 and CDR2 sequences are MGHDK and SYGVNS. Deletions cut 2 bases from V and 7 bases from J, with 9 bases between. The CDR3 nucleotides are TGTGCCAGCAGTGAAAGGGTTTTCAATTCACCCCTCCACTTT. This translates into CASSERVFNSPLHF.

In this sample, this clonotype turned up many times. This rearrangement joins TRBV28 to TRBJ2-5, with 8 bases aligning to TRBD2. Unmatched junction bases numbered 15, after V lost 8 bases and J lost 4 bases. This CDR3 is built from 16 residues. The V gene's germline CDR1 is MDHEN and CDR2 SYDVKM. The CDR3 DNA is TGTGCCAGCGCAACCTATAGCGGGGCTGGGGGAGAGACCCAGTACTTC. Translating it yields CASATYSGAGGETQYF.

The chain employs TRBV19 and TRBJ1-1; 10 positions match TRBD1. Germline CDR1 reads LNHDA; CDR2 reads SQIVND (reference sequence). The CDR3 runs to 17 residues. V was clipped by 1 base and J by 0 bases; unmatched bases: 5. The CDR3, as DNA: TGTGCCAGTAGTATAGCACGACAGGGGGCGATGAACACTGAAGCTTTCTTT. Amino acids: CASSIARQGAMNTEAFF.